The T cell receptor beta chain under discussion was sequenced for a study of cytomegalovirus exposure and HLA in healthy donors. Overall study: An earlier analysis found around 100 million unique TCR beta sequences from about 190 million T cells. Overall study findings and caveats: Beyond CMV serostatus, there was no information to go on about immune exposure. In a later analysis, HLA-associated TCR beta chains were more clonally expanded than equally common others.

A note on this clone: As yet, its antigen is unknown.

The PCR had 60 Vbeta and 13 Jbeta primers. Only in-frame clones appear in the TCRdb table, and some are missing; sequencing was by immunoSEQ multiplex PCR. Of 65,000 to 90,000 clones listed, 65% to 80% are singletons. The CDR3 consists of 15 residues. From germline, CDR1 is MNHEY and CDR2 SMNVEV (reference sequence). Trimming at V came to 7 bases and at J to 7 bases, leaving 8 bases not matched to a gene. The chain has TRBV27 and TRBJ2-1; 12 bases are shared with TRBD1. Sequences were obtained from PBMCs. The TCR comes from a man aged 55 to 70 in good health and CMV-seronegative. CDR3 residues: CASISGTGGRNEQFF. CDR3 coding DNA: TGTGCCAGCATAAGTGGGACAGGGGGCAGGAATGAGCAGTTCTTC.